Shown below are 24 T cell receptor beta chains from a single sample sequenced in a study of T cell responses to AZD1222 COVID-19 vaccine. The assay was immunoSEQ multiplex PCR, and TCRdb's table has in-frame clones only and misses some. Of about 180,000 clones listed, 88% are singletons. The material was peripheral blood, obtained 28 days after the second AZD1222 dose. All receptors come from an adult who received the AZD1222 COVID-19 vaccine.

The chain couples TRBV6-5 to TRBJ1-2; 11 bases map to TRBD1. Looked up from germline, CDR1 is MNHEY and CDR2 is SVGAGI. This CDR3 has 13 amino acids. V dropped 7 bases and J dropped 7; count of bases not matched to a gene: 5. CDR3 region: CASTGQGAGGYTF. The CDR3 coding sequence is TGTGCCAGCACCGGACAGGGGGCCGGTGGCTACACCTTC.

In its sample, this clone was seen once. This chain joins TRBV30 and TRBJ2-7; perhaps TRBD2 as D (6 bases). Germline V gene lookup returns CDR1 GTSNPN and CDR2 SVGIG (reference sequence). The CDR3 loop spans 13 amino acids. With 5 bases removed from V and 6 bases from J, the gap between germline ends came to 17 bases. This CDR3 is CAWQRPGGSEQYF. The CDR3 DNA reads TGTGCCTGGCAACGCCCCGGGGGATCCGAGCAGTACTTC.

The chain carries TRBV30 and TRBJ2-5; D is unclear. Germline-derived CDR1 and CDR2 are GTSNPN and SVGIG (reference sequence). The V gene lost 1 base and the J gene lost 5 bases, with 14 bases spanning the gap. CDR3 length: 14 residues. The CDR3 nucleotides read TGTGCCTGGAGTGGGGCTATGGCTGCGGAGACCCAGTACTTC. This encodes CAWSGAMAAETQYF.

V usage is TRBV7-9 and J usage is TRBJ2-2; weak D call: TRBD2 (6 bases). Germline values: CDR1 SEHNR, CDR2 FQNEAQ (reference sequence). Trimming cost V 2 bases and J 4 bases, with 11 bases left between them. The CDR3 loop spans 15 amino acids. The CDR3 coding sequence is TGTGCCAGCAGCTTATTGGGAGGCGGCACCGGGGAGCTGTTTTTT. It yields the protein CASSLLGGGTGELFF.

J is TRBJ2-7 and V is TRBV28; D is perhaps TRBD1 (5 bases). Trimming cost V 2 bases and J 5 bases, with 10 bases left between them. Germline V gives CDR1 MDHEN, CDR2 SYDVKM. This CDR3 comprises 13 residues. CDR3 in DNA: TGTGCCAGCAGTTTACAGGGTTACCACGAGCAGTACTTC. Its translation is CASSLQGYHEQYF.

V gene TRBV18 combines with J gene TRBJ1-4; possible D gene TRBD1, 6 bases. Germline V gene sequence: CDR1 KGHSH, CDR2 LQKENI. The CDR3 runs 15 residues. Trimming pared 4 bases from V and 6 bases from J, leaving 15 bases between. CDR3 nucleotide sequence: TGTGCCAGCTCACGGACACGACAGGCGGATGAAAAACTGTTTTTT. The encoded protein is CASSRTRQADEKLFF. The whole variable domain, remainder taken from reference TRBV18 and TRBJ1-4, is NAGVMQNPRHLVRRRGQEARLRCSPMKGHSHVYWYRQLPEEGLKFMVYLQKENIIDESGMPKERFSAEFPKEGPSILRIQQVVRGDSAAYFCASSRTRQADEKLFFGSGTQLSVL.

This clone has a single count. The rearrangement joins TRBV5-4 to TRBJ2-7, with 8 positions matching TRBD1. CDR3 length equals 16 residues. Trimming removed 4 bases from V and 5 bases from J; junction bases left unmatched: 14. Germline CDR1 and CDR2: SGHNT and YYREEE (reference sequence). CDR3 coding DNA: TGTGCCAGCAGCAAAGCCGGCGGACAGGGATTCCACGAGCAGTACTTC. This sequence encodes CASSKAGGQGFHEQYF. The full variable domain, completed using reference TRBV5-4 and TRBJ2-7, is ETGVTQSPTHLIKTRGQQVTLRCSSQSGHNTVSWYQQALGQGPQFIFQYYREEENGRGNFPPRFSGLQFPNYSSELNVNALELDDSALYLCASSKAGGQGFHEQYFGPGTRLTVT.

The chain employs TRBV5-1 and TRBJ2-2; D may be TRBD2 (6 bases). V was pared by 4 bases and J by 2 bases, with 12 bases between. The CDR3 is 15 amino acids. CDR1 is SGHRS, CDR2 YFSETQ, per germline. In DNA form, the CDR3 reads TGCGCCAGCAGCACGACTAGTGTAAACACCGGGGAGCTGTTTTTT. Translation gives CASSTTSVNTGELFF.

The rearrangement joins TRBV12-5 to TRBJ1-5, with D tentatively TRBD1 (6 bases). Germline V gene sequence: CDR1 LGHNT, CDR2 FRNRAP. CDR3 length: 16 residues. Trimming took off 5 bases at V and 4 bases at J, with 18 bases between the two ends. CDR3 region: CASGPPVGAGNQPQHF. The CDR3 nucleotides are TGTGCTAGTGGTCCTCCCGTGGGGGCTGGGAATCAGCCCCAGCATTTT.

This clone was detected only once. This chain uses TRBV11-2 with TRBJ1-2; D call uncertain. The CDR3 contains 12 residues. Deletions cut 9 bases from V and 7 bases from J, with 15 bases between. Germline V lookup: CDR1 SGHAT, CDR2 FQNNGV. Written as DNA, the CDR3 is TGTGCCAGTCAATCCGGGGATGTTGGCTACACCTTC. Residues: CASQSGDVGYTF.

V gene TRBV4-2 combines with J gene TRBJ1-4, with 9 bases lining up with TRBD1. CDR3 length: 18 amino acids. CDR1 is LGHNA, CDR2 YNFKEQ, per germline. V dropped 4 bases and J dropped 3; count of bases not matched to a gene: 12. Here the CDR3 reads CASSRNRGRGGANEKLFF. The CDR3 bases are TGTGCCAGCAGCCGTAACAGGGGGCGAGGAGGAGCTAATGAAAAACTGTTTTTT.

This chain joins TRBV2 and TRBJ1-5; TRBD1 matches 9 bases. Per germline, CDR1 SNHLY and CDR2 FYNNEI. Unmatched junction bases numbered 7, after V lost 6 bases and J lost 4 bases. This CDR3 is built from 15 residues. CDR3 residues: CASSGQGRVNQPQHF. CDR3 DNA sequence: TGTGCCAGCAGCGGACAGGGGAGGGTAAATCAGCCCCAGCATTTT.

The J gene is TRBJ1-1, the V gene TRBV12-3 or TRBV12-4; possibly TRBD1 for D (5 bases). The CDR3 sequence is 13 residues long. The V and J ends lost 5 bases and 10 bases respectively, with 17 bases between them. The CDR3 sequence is CASSPSRDSRAFF. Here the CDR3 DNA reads TGTGCCAGCAGTCCAAGCCGCGACAGTAGAGCTTTCTTT.

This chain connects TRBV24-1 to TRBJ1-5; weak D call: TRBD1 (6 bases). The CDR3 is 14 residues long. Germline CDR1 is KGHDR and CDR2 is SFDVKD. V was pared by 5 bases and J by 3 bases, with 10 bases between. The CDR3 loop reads CATSVSGANQPQHF. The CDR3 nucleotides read TGTGCCACCAGTGTATCGGGGGCCAATCAGCCCCAGCATTTT.

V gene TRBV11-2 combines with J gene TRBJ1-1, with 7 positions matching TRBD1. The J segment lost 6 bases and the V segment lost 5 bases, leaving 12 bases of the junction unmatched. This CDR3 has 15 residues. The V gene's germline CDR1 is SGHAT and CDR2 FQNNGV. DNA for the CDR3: TGTGCCAGCAGCCGGGACAGTATTGGGGATCCTGAAGCTTTCTTT. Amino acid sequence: CASSRDSIGDPEAFF.

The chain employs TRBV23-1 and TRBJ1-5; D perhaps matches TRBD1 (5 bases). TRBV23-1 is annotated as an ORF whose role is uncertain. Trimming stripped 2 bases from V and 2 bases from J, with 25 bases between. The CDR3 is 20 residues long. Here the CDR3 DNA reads TGCGCCAGCAGTCAAGGAAAGGCCCGTAGGGGTATTGTGGGCAATCAGCCCCAGCATTTT. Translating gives CASSQGKARRGIVGNQPQHF.

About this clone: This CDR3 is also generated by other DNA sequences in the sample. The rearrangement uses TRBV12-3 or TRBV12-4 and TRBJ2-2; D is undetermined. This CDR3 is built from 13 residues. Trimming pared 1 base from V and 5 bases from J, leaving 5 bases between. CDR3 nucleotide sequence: TGTGCCAGCAGTTTAGGGCAGACCGGGGAGCTGTTTTTT. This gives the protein CASSLGQTGELFF.

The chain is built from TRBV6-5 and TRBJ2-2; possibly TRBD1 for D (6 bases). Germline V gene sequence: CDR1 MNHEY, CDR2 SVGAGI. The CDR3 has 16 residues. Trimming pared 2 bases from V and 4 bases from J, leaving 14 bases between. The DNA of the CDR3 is TGTGCCAGCAGTTACACACGACAGGATCGCACCGGGGAGCTGTTTTTT. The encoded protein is CASSYTRQDRTGELFF.

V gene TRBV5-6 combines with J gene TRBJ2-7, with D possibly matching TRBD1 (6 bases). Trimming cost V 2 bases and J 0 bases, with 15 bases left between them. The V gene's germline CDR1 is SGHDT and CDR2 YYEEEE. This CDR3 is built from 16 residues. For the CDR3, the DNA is TGTGCCAGCAGCTTACGGGACATCCTATTCTCCTACGAGCAGTACTTC. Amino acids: CASSLRDILFSYEQYF.

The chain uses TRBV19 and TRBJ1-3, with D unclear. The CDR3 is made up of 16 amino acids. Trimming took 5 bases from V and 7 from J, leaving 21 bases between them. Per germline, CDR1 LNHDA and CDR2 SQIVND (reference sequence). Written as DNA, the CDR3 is TGTGCCAGTAGTCCTGGGCGGGCCTCATCCAGGAACACCATATATTTT. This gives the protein CASSPGRASSRNTIYF.

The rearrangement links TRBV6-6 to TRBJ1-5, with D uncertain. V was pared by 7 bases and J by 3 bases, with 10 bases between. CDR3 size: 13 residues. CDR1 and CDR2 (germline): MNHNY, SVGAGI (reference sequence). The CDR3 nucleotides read TGTGCCAGCACCATCCCGGACAATCAGCCCCAGCATTTT. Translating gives CASTIPDNQPQHF.

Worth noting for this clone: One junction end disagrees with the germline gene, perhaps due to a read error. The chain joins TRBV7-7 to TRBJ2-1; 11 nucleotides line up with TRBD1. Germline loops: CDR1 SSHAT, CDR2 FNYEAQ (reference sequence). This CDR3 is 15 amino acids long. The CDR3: CASSLDRGPGYEQFF. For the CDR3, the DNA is TGTGCTAGCAGCTTGGACAGGGGGCCGGGCTATGAGCAGTTCTTC.

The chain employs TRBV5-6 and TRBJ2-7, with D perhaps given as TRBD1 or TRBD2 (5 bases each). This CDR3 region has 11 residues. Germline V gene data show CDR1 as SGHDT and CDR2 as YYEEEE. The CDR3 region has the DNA TGTGCCAGCAGCCCGCCGGGACGCGGAACGGTC. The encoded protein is CASSPPGRGTV.

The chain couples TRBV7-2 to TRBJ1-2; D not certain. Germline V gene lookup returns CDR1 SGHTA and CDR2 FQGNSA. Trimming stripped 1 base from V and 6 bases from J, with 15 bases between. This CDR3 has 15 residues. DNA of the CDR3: TGTGCCAGCAGCTTAGAATTGGTGGGAGATAATGGCTACACCTTC. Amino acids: CASSLELVGDNGYTF.